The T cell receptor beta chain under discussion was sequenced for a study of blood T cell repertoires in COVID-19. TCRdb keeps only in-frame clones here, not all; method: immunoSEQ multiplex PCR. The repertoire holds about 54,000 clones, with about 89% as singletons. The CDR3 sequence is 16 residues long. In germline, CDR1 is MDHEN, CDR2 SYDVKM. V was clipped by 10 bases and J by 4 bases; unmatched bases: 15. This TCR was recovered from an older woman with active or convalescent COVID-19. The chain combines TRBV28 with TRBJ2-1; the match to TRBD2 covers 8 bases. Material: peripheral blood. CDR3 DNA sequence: TGTGCCACAAACCCTCCGGGACTAGGGCCTTACAATGAGCAGTTCTTC. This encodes CATNPPGLGPYNEQFF.